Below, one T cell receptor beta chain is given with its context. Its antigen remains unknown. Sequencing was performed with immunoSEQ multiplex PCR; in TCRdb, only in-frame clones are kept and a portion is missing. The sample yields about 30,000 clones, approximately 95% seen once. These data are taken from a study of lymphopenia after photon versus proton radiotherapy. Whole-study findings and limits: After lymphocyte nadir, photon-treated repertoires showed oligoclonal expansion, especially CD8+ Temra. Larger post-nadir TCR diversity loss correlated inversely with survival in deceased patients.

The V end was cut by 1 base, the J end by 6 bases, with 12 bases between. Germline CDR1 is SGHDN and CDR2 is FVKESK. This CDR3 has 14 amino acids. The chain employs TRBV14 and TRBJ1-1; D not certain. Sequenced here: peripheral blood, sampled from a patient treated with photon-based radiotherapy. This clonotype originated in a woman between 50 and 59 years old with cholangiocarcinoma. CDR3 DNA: TGTGCCAGCAGCCAAGTATGGGTCGGTGCTGAAGCTTTCTTT. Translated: CASSQVWVGAEAFF.